Following are 28 T cell receptor beta chains from one sample sequenced in a study of shared clonotypes between healthy human individuals (dated by TCRdb to the early 2020s). The protocol used for the library was the immunoSEQ multiplex PCR assay. TCRdb carries this immuneACCESS record with in-frame sequences only. Its versions omit some clonotypes, under half of them owing to an unresolved V gene in the studies checked, with the rest unexplained. For this sample the table gives roughly 2,000,000 clones, of which approximately 92% were detected only once. The ten largest clones add up to roughly 1.7% of the sample. For the CD8 naive samples, CD45RO-negative cells were positively selected for CCR7, yielding a CD45RA+CCR7+ population from which TemRA cells were excluded. The specimen was naive CD8+ T cells from PBMCs. The meaning of the sample's cell subset or site label: CD45RA+CCR7+. Receptors were obtained from a man younger than 35 in good health. Some clones in this sample may be carry-over from other donors' samples.

The chain combines TRBV4-1 with TRBJ2-1, with D perhaps TRBD2 (6 bases). V was pared by 4 bases and J by 7 bases, with 17 bases between. In germline, CDR1 is MGHRA, CDR2 YSYEKL. The CDR3 has 15 residues. CDR3 sequence (DNA): TGCGCCAGCAGCCCGGTGCGCGGGATGAAGAATGAGCAGTTCTTC. Protein product: CASSPVRGMKNEQFF.

This clone was detected only once. This rearrangement joins TRBV28 to TRBJ2-7; 8 bases align to TRBD2. The CDR3 sequence is 17 residues long. The V gene end was trimmed by 6 bases and the J gene end by 2 bases; junction bases not matched to a gene: 15. Germline V gene lookup returns CDR1 MDHEN and CDR2 SYDVKM. The CDR3 DNA follows: TGTGCCAGCAGCAGGGAAAGAAGCGGGAGCACCCCCTACGAGCAGTACTTC. It encodes CASSRERSGSTPYEQYF.

This clone was seen just once. V is TRBV27 and J is TRBJ2-3, with D unresolved. V lost 7 bases, J lost 2 bases, and 13 bases lay in between. CDR1 is MNHEY and CDR2 is SMNVEV in the germline V gene (reference sequence). CDR3 length equals 14 residues. CDR3 in DNA: TGTGCCAGCACCACCCGGCCGTACACAGATACGCAGTATTTT. Residues: CASTTRPYTDTQYF.

The chain combines TRBV18 with TRBJ1-1; the D gene is possibly TRBD1 (5 bases). CDR1 and CDR2 (germline): KGHSH, LQKENI. V was pared by 0 bases and J by 0 bases, with 17 bases between. The CDR3 extends over 18 amino acids. CDR3 bases: TGTGCCAGCTCACCACCGGGGGACTGGGGTCGGGTGAACACTGAAGCTTTCTTT. Its translation: CASSPPGDWGRVNTEAFF.

In its sample, this clone was seen a few times. The V and J genes are TRBV19 and TRBJ1-1; 7 nucleotides match TRBD1. Germline V gives CDR1 LNHDA, CDR2 SQIVND (reference sequence). V shed 5 bases, J shed 3 bases, and the junction held 9 bases outside the gene matches. The CDR3 is 15 amino acids. Written as DNA, the CDR3 is TGTGCCAGTAGTGATACAGGGGTTCTAGACACTGAAGCTTTCTTT. Amino acids: CASSDTGVLDTEAFF.

The chain employs TRBV27 and TRBJ2-7; 8 nucleotides align to TRBD1. The germline V gene encodes CDR1 MNHEY and CDR2 SMNVEV (reference sequence). V shed 8 bases and J 2 bases; nucleotides not matched to a gene: 11. CDR3 length: 15 amino acids. CDR3 in DNA: TGTGCCAGCGCAATCGACAGGGGAAGCCCCTACGAGCAGTACTTC. As protein: CASAIDRGSPYEQYF.

The chain employs TRBV7-7 and TRBJ2-5; a weak D match, TRBD1 (6 bases). CDR3 length equals 15 residues. Trimming pared 4 bases from V and 2 bases from J, leaving 14 bases between. The germline gives CDR1 SSHAT, CDR2 FNYEAQ (reference sequence). The CDR3 coding sequence is TGTGCCAGCAGCTCAGGAAGGACAGATCAAGAGACCCAGTACTTC. This translates into CASSSGRTDQETQYF. Full variable domain (missing parts from reference TRBV7-7 and TRBJ2-5): GAGVSQSPRYKVTKRGQDVTLRCDPISSHATLYWYQQALGQGPEFLTYFNYEAQPDKSGLPSDRFSAERPEGSISTLTIQRTEQRDSAMYRCASSSGRTDQETQYFGPGTRLLVL.

Remarks on this clone: The sample has other DNA sequences that encode this CDR3 too. The chain combines TRBV27 with TRBJ2-1; TRBD2 matches 9 bases. Germline CDR1 reads MNHEY; CDR2 reads SMNVEV (reference sequence). The CDR3 sequence is 14 residues long. V dropped 6 bases and J dropped 2; count of bases not matched to a gene: 2. CDR3 protein: CASSLAGTYNEQFF. CDR3 nucleotide sequence: TGTGCCAGCAGCCTAGCGGGAACCTACAATGAGCAGTTCTTC.

The chain carries TRBV7-3 and TRBJ2-3; possibly TRBD2 for D (5 bases). The V and J ends lost 5 bases and 1 base respectively, with 16 bases between them. The germline V gene encodes CDR1 SGHTA and CDR2 FQGTGA. The CDR3 totals 16 residues. CDR3 region: CASSPLGVRGTDTQYF. CDR3 sequence (DNA): TGTGCCAGCAGCCCGCTGGGCGTGCGGGGCACAGATACGCAGTATTTT.

The chain is built from TRBV2 and TRBJ1-5; no firm D call. CDR1 and CDR2 (germline): SNHLY, FYNNEI. The CDR3 is 18 amino acids. Trimming took off 6 bases at V and 4 bases at J, with 25 bases between the two ends. The CDR3 reads CASRTTDPHDGANQPQHF. As DNA, the CDR3 is TGTGCCAGCAGGACAACGGATCCACATGACGGTGCTAATCAGCCCCAGCATTTT.

V gene TRBV7-2 combines with J gene TRBJ2-3; tentatively, D is TRBD1 or TRBD2 (5 bases each). V dropped 4 bases and J dropped 0 bases, with 11 bases sitting between them. Germline lookup yields CDR1 SGHTA and CDR2 FQGNSA. The CDR3 extends over 15 amino acids. This chain's CDR3 is CASSSGTVSTDTQYF. CDR3 DNA sequence: TGTGCCAGCAGCTCTGGGACGGTGAGCACAGATACGCAGTATTTT. The entire variable domain, with the rest obtained from reference TRBV7-2 and TRBJ2-3, is as follows: GAGVSQSPSNKVTEKGKDVELRCDPISGHTALYWYRQSLGQGLEFLIYFQGNSAPDKSGLPSDRFSAERTGGSVSTLTIQRTQQEDSAVYLCASSSGTVSTDTQYFGPGTRLTVL.

The chain is built from TRBV19 and TRBJ2-2; D is possibly TRBD2 (5 bases). The germline gives CDR1 LNHDA, CDR2 SQIVND (reference sequence). CDR3 length: 15 residues. The V end lost 0 bases, the J end lost 4 bases, and 9 bases lay between the germline ends. The CDR3 DNA follows: TGTGCCAGTAGTATAGAGGGTGGGAGCACCGGGGAGCTGTTTTTT. Protein: CASSIEGGSTGELFF.

The V call is TRBV27, the J call TRBJ2-7; TRBD1 agrees at 9 bases. Germline V gene lookup returns CDR1 MNHEY and CDR2 SMNVEV (reference sequence). V shed 5 bases, J shed 3 bases, and the junction held 8 bases outside the gene matches. CDR3 size: 15 residues. The CDR3: CASSERTGVLYEQYF. The CDR3 DNA reads as TGTGCCAGCAGTGAAAGGACAGGGGTACTCTACGAGCAGTACTTC.

This chain connects TRBV13 to TRBJ2-1, with TRBD2 matching 11 bases. V lost 6 bases to trimming and J lost 6 bases; unmatched junction nucleotides: 10. Germline-derived CDR1 and CDR2 are PRHDT and FYEKMQ (reference sequence). This CDR3 spans 16 amino acids. This CDR3 is CASSPDGLAGTNEQFF. Here the CDR3 DNA reads TGTGCCAGCAGTCCAGACGGACTAGCGGGTACCAATGAGCAGTTCTTC.

The gene calls are TRBV7-8 and TRBJ1-5; TRBD1 aligns across 7 bases. With V trimmed by 4 bases and J by 6 bases, 9 bases remained unmatched. The CDR3 is 15 amino acids. Germline CDR1 is SGHVS and CDR2 is FQNEAQ. The CDR3 DNA follows: TGTGCCAGCAGCTCCTACAGGGGATGGGGTCAGCCCCAGCATTTT. Translating gives CASSSYRGWGQPQHF.

The chain employs TRBV7-9 and TRBJ1-1, with D perhaps TRBD1 (6 bases). Germline-derived CDR1 and CDR2 are SEHNR and FQNEAQ (reference sequence). Trimming pared 5 bases from V and 6 bases from J, leaving 22 bases between. The CDR3 has 16 amino acids. CDR3 bases: TGTGCCAGCAGCCGTCCCGCCGAGGGGGGGGAGGCTGAAGCTTTCTTT. Its protein is CASSRPAEGGEAEAFF. The whole variable domain, filled in from reference TRBV7-9 and TRBJ1-1, reads DTGVSQNPRHKITKRGQNVTFRCDPISEHNRLYWYRQTLGQGPEFLTYFQNEAQLEKSRLLSDRFSAERPKGSFSTLEIQRTEQGDSAMYLCASSRPAEGGEAEAFFGQGTRLTVV.

The V and J genes are TRBV9 and TRBJ2-6, with D unresolved. The V gene's germline CDR1 is SGDLS and CDR2 YYNGEE. This CDR3 comprises 16 residues. V lost 4 bases and J lost 0, with 11 bases in between. In DNA, the CDR3 is TGTGCCAGCAGCTCAGACCCCAACTCTGGGGCCAACGTCCTGACTTTC. It encodes CASSSDPNSGANVLTF. The whole variable domain, remainder taken from reference TRBV9 and TRBJ2-6, is DSGVTQTPKHLITATGQRVTLRCSPRSGDLSVYWYQQSLDQGLQFLIQYYNGEERAKGNILERFSAQQFPDLHSELNLSSLELGDSALYFCASSSDPNSGANVLTFGAGSRLTVL.

The genes are TRBV27 and TRBJ2-7; 7 bases map to TRBD2. The CDR3 extends over 13 amino acids. Losses at the gene ends were 6 bases for V and 6 bases for J; bases not matched to a gene: 8. Germline CDR1 is MNHEY and CDR2 is SMNVEV (reference sequence). CDR3 sequence reads: CASSLWGGREQYF. CDR3 coding DNA: TGTGCCAGCAGCCTCTGGGGGGGACGCGAGCAGTACTTC.

This clone was seen only once. The chain joins TRBV15 to TRBJ2-3; TRBD1 aligns across 7 bases. Trimming cost V 2 bases and J 6 bases; bases outside gene matches: 14. The CDR3 has 17 residues. Per germline, CDR1 LNHNV and CDR2 YYDKDF (reference sequence). CDR3 region: CATSRPRPDRAADTQYF. In DNA form, the CDR3 reads TGTGCCACCAGCAGACCGAGGCCAGACAGGGCGGCGGATACGCAGTATTTT.

The chain is built from TRBV10-3 and TRBJ2-1; 7 bases are a match to TRBD1. From germline, CDR1 is ENHRY and CDR2 SYGVKD. This CDR3 region has 15 residues. J was trimmed by 4 bases and V by 3 bases; bases with no gene match: 6. CDR3 region: CAISDRTGEYNEQFF. The DNA of the CDR3 is TGTGCCATCAGTGATAGGACAGGAGAATACAATGAGCAGTTCTTC.

This chain joins TRBV10-3 and TRBJ2-2; TRBD2 might be the D (6 bases). Germline V lookup: CDR1 ENHRY, CDR2 SYGVKD. The germline V and J ends were trimmed by 2 bases and 0 bases, with 16 bases remaining between them. The CDR3 runs to 18 residues. CDR3 region: CAISEVISGTSNTGELFF. CDR3 coding DNA: TGTGCCATCAGTGAGGTGATTAGCGGAACTTCGAACACCGGGGAGCTGTTTTTT.

This chain links TRBV4-1 with TRBJ2-7; D is undetermined. Germline V gene sequence: CDR1 MGHRA, CDR2 YSYEKL. The CDR3 spans 14 residues. Trimming cost V 2 bases and J 3 bases, with 11 bases left between them. The CDR3 bases are TGCGCCAGCAGCCAATCCAAGGGCCGCTACGAGCAGTACTTC. Encoded protein: CASSQSKGRYEQYF.

V usage is TRBV5-1 and J usage is TRBJ2-7; 11 bases fit TRBD2. The germline V gene has CDR1 SGHRS and CDR2 YFSETQ. The CDR3 extends over 18 amino acids. Losses at the gene ends were 4 bases for V and 2 bases for J; bases not matched to a gene: 14. CDR3 residues: CASSPDPLTSGAPYEQYF. The CDR3 nucleotides are TGCGCCAGCAGCCCCGACCCCTTGACTAGCGGGGCTCCCTACGAGCAGTACTTC. Complete variable domain (other parts from reference TRBV5-1 and TRBJ2-7): KAGVTQTPRYLIKTRGQQVTLSCSPISGHRSVSWYQQTPGQGLQFLFEYFSETQRNKGNFPGRFSGRQFSNSRSEMNVSTLELGDSALYLCASSPDPLTSGAPYEQYFGPGTRLTVT.

V and J are TRBV2 and TRBJ1-4, with 8 bases identical to TRBD1. The J segment lost 0 bases and the V segment lost 5 bases, leaving 5 bases of the junction unmatched. Germline V gene lookup returns CDR1 SNHLY and CDR2 FYNNEI. The CDR3 totals 16 residues. The CDR3 DNA reads TGTGCCAGCAGTTCGGGACAGGAGTCAACTAATGAAAAACTGTTTTTT. This translates into CASSSGQESTNEKLFF.

CDR3 in amino acids: CASSEGSWLAGPTSYNEQFF. CDR3 in DNA: TGCGCCAGCAGCGAAGGGTCGTGGCTAGCGGGGCCCACCTCCTACAATGAGCAGTTCTTC. The genes are TRBV4-1 and TRBJ2-1; 9 nucleotides match TRBD2. The V and J ends lost 5 bases and 0 bases, in that order; junction bases with no gene match: 17. Germline lookup yields CDR1 MGHRA and CDR2 YSYEKL. The CDR3 sequence is 20 residues long.

The V gene is TRBV29-1, the J gene TRBJ2-3, with 9 bases aligning to TRBD2. Trimming at V came to 2 bases and at J to 3 bases, leaving 12 bases not matched to a gene. The CDR3 has 17 amino acids. Germline loops: CDR1 SQVTM, CDR2 ANQGSEA. The CDR3 sequence: CSVEHGSGLAGTDTQYF. The CDR3 coding sequence is TGCAGCGTTGAACACGGATCGGGGCTAGCGGGAACAGATACGCAGTATTTT.

The chain combines TRBV4-1 with TRBJ2-7; maybe TRBD2 (5 bases). Germline CDR1 and CDR2: MGHRA and YSYEKL. CDR3 size: 14 residues. V was pared by 3 bases and J by 2 bases, with 11 bases between. CDR3 sequence reads: CASSHGRGTYEQYF. CDR3 bases: TGCGCCAGCAGCCACGGACGGGGAACCTACGAGCAGTACTTC.

This chain uses TRBV5-6 with TRBJ2-3, with D perhaps TRBD2 (6 bases). This CDR3 region has 16 residues. Germline CDR1 reads SGHDT; CDR2 reads YYEEEE. Trimming pared 3 bases from V and 2 bases from J, leaving 16 bases between. CDR3 bases: TGTGCCAGCAGCTCCGACCCGGGACTGCACACAGATACGCAGTATTTT. Protein product: CASSSDPGLHTDTQYF.